These 17 T cell receptor beta chains were all obtained from the same sample, sequenced in a study of T cell changes during pregnancy in multiple sclerosis. TCRdb's copy holds only in-frame clones and misses some; the assay was immunoSEQ multiplex PCR. The sample records some 81,000 clones, 85% to 95% being singletons. The sequences come from peripheral blood, collected after pregnancy. Receptors were obtained from a female donor in good health, enrolled as a control in a pregnancy study.

The rearrangement joins TRBV2 to TRBJ1-2; no reliable D call. This CDR3 comprises 12 residues. V shed 8 bases and J shed 0 bases, with 7 bases lying between them. Germline CDR1 reads SNHLY; CDR2 reads FYNNEI. The CDR3 sequence is CASEVSNYGYTF. CDR3 nucleotides: TGTGCCAGCGAGGTGTCTAACTATGGCTACACCTTC.

The V and J genes are TRBV5-4 and TRBJ2-2; weak D call: TRBD1 (5 bases). V was clipped by 3 bases and J by 4 bases, with 13 bases between them. Germline V gene lookup returns CDR1 SGHNT and CDR2 YYREEE (reference sequence). The CDR3 length is 15 residues. The CDR3 DNA reads as TGTGCCAGCAGCTCGGCGCGACAGCGCACCGGGGAGCTGTTTTTT. This sequence encodes CASSSARQRTGELFF.

V usage is TRBV6-5 and J usage is TRBJ1-1; D remains unclear. V was clipped by 7 bases and J by 0 bases, with 12 bases between them. The length of the CDR3 is 14 residues. The germline CDR1 and CDR2 sequences are MNHEY and SVGAGI. The CDR3 nucleotides read TGTGCCAGCACCCCAGGATCAATGAACACTGAAGCTTTCTTT. Encoded protein: CASTPGSMNTEAFF.

The chain employs TRBV27 and TRBJ2-5; D is possibly TRBD2 (6 bases). The V gene's germline CDR1 is MNHEY and CDR2 SMNVEV (reference sequence). This CDR3 comprises 13 residues. The germline V and J ends were trimmed by 3 bases and 2 bases, with 7 bases remaining between them. The CDR3: CASSFGGQETQYF. The CDR3, as DNA: TGTGCCAGCAGTTTTGGGGGGCAAGAGACCCAGTACTTC.

The chain links TRBV30 to TRBJ2-1; 10 bases agree with TRBD1. Trimming at V came to 5 bases and at J to 4 bases, leaving 8 bases not matched to a gene. There are 15 residues in the CDR3. The germline gives CDR1 GTSNPN, CDR2 SVGIG (reference sequence). CDR3 protein: CAWETGTGEYNEQFF. CDR3 nucleotides: TGTGCCTGGGAAACCGGGACAGGGGAATACAATGAGCAGTTCTTC.

The rearrangement uses TRBV13 and TRBJ1-2; 7 bases line up with TRBD1. In germline, CDR1 is PRHDT, CDR2 FYEKMQ (reference sequence). This CDR3 spans 14 amino acids. The J segment lost 4 bases and the V segment lost 5 bases, leaving 7 bases of the junction unmatched. The CDR3, as DNA: TGTGCCAGCAGCCTAAACAGGGGAATCTATGGCTACACCTTC. Protein sequence: CASSLNRGIYGYTF.

The chain uses TRBV9 and TRBJ2-3, with D perhaps TRBD2 (5 bases). Germline CDR1 is SGDLS and CDR2 is YYNGEE. The CDR3 is 14 residues long. V was cut by 0 bases and J by 8 bases, with 13 bases left in between. CDR3 residues: CASSVASRLGTQYF. The CDR3 DNA sequence: TGTGCCAGCAGCGTAGCTAGCCGGTTGGGTACGCAGTATTTT.

V gene TRBV30 combines with J gene TRBJ2-5; 7 bases match TRBD2. Germline lookup yields CDR1 GTSNPN and CDR2 SVGIG (reference sequence). CDR3 size: 12 residues. V lost 1 base to trimming and J lost 9 bases; unmatched junction nucleotides: 5. CDR3 sequence reads: CAWSAAGPSQYF. The DNA for the CDR3 is TGTGCCTGGAGTGCAGCGGGGCCGTCCCAGTACTTC.

The V gene is TRBV18, the J gene TRBJ1-2; maybe TRBD1 (5 bases). Per germline, CDR1 KGHSH and CDR2 LQKENI. Trimming stripped 2 bases from V and 10 bases from J, with 8 bases between. The CDR3 consists of 11 residues. The CDR3 region is CASSPGGVYTF. The CDR3 DNA reads as TGTGCCAGCTCACCAGGGGGGGTCTACACCTTC. Full variable domain (missing parts from reference TRBV18 and TRBJ1-2): NAGVMQNPRHLVRRRGQEARLRCSPMKGHSHVYWYRQLPEEGLKFMVYLQKENIIDESGMPKERFSAEFPKEGPSILRIQQVVRGDSAAYFCASSPGGVYTFGSGTRLTVV.

The chain couples TRBV9 to TRBJ2-3; 9 nucleotides agree with TRBD2. This CDR3 comprises 15 residues. The V gene's germline CDR1 is SGDLS and CDR2 YYNGEE. After removal of 0 bases from V and 5 bases from J, the junction contained 4 bases not matched to a gene. For the CDR3, the DNA is TGTGCCAGCAGCGTAGCTGTGACTAGCGGAGATACGCAGTATTTT. Translated, it gives CASSVAVTSGDTQYF.

V is TRBV10-3 and J is TRBJ1-2, with D possibly TRBD1 on 6 matching bases. V lost 3 bases to trimming and J lost 0 bases, with 11 bases between them. Germline V gene lookup returns CDR1 ENHRY and CDR2 SYGVKD. The CDR3 has 15 amino acids. The CDR3 sequence: CAISEARGANYGYTF. In nucleotides, the CDR3 is TGTGCCATCAGTGAAGCCAGGGGAGCTAACTATGGCTACACCTTC.

This clone is a singleton in its sample. The CDR3 reads CASSFWRVSYNEQFF. In DNA, the CDR3 is TGTGCCAGCAGTTTTTGGCGGGTCTCCTACAATGAGCAGTTCTTC. This chain links TRBV28 with TRBJ2-1; possibly TRBD2 for D (5 bases). The CDR3 is 15 amino acids. In germline, CDR1 is MDHEN, CDR2 SYDVKM. V was clipped by 3 bases and J by 0 bases, with 9 bases between them. Complete variable domain (other parts from reference TRBV28 and TRBJ2-1): DVKVTQSSRYLVKRTGEKVFLECVQDMDHENMFWYRQDPGLGLRLIYFSYDVKMKEKGDIPEGYSVSREKKERFSLILESASTNQTSMYLCASSFWRVSYNEQFFGPGTRLTVL.

This rearrangement joins TRBV2 to TRBJ2-7; 9 bases are a match to TRBD2. Germline-derived CDR1 and CDR2 are SNHLY and FYNNEI. This CDR3 has 14 residues. Trimming took 8 bases from V and 2 from J; bases not matched to a gene: 7. CDR3: CASAVGTSPYEQYF. For the CDR3, the DNA is TGTGCCAGCGCCGTCGGGACTAGCCCCTACGAGCAGTACTTC.

This clone was observed a single time. This chain uses TRBV7-3 with TRBJ1-6; weak D call: TRBD1 (6 bases). Looked up from germline, CDR1 is SGHTA and CDR2 is FQGTGA. Trimming took 2 bases from V and 7 from J, leaving 9 bases between them. The CDR3 contains 14 residues. The DNA for the CDR3 is TGTGCCAGCAGCTTATTGGGGGCGAATTCACCCCTCCACTTT. It yields the protein CASSLLGANSPLHF. Based on the CDR3 plus reference TRBV7-3 and TRBJ1-6, the full variable domain is GAGVSQTPSNKVTEKGKYVELRCDPISGHTALYWYRQSLGQGPEFLIYFQGTGAADDSGLPNDRFFAVRPEGSVSTLKIQRTERGDSAVYLCASSLLGANSPLHFGNGTRLTVT.

The chain links TRBV2 to TRBJ2-1, with 11 positions matching TRBD2. The CDR3 sequence is 16 residues long. Germline lookup yields CDR1 SNHLY and CDR2 FYNNEI. The V and J ends lost 6 bases and 0 bases, in that order; junction bases with no gene match: 4. CDR3 nucleotides: TGTGCCAGCAGGGGGACTAGCGGACGCTCCTACAATGAGCAGTTCTTC. Its translation: CASRGTSGRSYNEQFF.

The chain employs TRBV11-2 and TRBJ2-2; possibly TRBD1 for D (6 bases). Germline loops: CDR1 SGHAT, CDR2 FQNNGV. V lost 5 bases and J lost 1, with 23 bases in between. This CDR3 has 19 amino acids. In nucleotides, the CDR3 is TGTGCCAGCAGCCTGTCCAGGGGCCTTAGATTTCGGAACACCGGGGAGCTGTTTTTT. As protein: CASSLSRGLRFRNTGELFF.

The chain has TRBV18 and TRBJ1-5; no firm D call. Germline lookup yields CDR1 KGHSH and CDR2 LQKENI. The V and J ends lost 6 bases and 4 bases respectively, with 13 bases between them. CDR3 length: 14 residues. CDR3 nucleotides: TGTGCCAGCTCGGCCCCGACGGGTAATCAGCCCCAGCATTTT. Translation gives CASSAPTGNQPQHF.